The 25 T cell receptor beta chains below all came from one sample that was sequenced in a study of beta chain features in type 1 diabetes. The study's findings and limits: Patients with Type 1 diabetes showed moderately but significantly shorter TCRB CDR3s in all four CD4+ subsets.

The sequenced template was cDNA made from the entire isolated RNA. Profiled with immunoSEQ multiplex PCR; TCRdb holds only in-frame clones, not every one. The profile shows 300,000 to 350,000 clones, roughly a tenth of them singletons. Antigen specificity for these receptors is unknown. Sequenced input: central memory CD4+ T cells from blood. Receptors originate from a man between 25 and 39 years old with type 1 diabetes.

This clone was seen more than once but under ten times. CDR3 sequence (DNA): TGTGCCAGCAGCCAAAGACAGGGGACCTACGAGCAGTACTTC. Translating it yields CASSQRQGTYEQYF. The chain links TRBV6-5 to TRBJ2-7, with 8 bases aligning to TRBD1. The CDR3 is 14 amino acids. V gave up 6 bases and J gave up 2 bases; unmatched junction bases: 6. Germline V CDR1 and CDR2: MNHEY, SVGAGI.

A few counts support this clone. This CDR3 is CASSQDFRRSYEQYF. Here the CDR3 DNA reads TGTGCCAGCAGCCAAGATTTCCGCAGGTCCTACGAGCAGTACTTC. The chain recombines TRBV14 with TRBJ2-7; no firm D call. The CDR3 covers 15 residues. In germline, CDR1 is SGHDN, CDR2 FVKESK. Trimming stripped 0 bases from V and 1 base from J, with 10 bases between.

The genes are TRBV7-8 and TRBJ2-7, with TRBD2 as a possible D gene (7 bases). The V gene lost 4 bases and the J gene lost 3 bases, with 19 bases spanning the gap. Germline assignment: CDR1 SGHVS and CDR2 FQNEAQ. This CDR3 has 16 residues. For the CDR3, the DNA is TGTGCCAGCAGCTCTAGCTACAGGGAGGGCCGCTACGAGCAGTACTTC. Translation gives CASSSSYREGRYEQYF.

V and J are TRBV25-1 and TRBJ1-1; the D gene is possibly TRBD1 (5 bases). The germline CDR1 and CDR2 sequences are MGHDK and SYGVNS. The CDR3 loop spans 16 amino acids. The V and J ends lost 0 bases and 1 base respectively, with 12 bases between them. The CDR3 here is CASSEYGGGPNTEAFF. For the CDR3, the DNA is TGTGCCAGCAGTGAATATGGGGGAGGGCCGAACACTGAAGCTTTCTTT.

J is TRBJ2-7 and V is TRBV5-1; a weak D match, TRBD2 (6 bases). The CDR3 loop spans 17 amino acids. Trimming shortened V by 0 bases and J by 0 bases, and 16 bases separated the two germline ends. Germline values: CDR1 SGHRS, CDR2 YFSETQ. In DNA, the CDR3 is TGCGCCAGCAGCTTGGGACCTTATGCGGGGAGCTCCTACGAGCAGTACTTC. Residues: CASSLGPYAGSSYEQYF. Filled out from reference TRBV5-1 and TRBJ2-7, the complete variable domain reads KAGVTQTPRYLIKTRGQQVTLSCSPISGHRSVSWYQQTPGQGLQFLFEYFSETQRNKGNFPGRFSGRQFSNSRSEMNVSTLELGDSALYLCASSLGPYAGSSYEQYFGPGTRLTVT.

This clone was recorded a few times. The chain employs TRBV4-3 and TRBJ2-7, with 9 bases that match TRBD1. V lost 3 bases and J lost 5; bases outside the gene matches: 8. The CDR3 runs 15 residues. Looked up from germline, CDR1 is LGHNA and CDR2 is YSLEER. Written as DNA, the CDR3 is TGCGCCAGCAGCCATAACAGGGGGCAAAGGAACGAGCAGTACTTC. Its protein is CASSHNRGQRNEQYF.

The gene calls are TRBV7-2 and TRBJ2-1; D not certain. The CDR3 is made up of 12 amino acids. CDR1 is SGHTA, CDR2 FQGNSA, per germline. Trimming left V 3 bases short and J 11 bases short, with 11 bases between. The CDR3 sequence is CASSFMSRKQFF. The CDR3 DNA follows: TGTGCCAGCAGCTTCATGAGTAGAAAGCAGTTCTTC.

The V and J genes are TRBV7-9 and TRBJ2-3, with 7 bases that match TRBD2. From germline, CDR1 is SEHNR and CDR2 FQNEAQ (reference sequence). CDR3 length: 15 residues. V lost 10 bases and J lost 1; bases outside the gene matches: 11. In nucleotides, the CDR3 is TGTGCCATCATCTCGGGGGGTCACGGCACAGATACGCAGTATTTT. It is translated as CAIISGGHGTDTQYF.

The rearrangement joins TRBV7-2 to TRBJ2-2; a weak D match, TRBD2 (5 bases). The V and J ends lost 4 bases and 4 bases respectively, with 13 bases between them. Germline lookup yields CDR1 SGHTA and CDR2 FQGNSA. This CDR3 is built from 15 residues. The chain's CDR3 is CASSSSGLITGELFF. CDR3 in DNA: TGTGCCAGCAGCTCTTCGGGGTTGATCACCGGGGAGCTGTTTTTT.

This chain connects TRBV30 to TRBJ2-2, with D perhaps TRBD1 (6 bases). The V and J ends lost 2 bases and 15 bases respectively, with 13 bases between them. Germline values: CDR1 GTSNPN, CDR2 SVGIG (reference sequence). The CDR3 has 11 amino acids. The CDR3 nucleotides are TGTGCCTGGAGTACCGGACAGTTAATGTTTTTT. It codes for CAWSTGQLMFF.

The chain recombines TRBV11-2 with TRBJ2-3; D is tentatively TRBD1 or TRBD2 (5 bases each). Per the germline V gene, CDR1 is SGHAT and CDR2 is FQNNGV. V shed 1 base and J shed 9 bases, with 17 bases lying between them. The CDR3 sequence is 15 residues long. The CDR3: CASSLGRTGRDTQYF. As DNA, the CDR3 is TGTGCCAGCAGCTTAGGTCGGACGGGCCGGGACACGCAGTATTTT.

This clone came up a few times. The CDR3 region is CASSARNYGYTF. The CDR3 DNA reads as TGCGCCAGCAGCGCCAGGAACTATGGCTACACCTTC. This chain links TRBV5-1 with TRBJ1-2; no reliable D call. CDR3 size: 12 residues. Germline V CDR1 and CDR2: SGHRS, YFSETQ. V was cut by 4 bases and J by 2 bases, with 6 bases left in between.

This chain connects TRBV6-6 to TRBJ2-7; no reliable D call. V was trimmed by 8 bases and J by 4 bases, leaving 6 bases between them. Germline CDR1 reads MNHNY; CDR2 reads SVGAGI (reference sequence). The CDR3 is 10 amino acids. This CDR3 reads CASVKYEQYF. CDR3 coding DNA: TGTGCCAGCGTTAAATACGAGCAGTACTTC.

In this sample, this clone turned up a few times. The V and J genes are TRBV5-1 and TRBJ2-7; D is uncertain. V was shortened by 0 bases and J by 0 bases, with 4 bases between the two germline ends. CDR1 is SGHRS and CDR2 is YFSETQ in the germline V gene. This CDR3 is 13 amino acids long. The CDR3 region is CASSLDVSYEQYF. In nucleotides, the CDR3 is TGCGCCAGCAGCTTGGACGTCTCCTACGAGCAGTACTTC.

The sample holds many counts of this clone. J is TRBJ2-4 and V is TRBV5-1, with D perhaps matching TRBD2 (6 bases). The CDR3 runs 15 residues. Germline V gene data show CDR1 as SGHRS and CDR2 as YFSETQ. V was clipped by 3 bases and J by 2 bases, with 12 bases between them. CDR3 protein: CASSSVGLSKNIQYF. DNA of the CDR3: TGCGCCAGCAGCTCCGTCGGACTATCCAAAAACATTCAGTACTTC. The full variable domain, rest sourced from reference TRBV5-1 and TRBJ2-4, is KAGVTQTPRYLIKTRGQQVTLSCSPISGHRSVSWYQQTPGQGLQFLFEYFSETQRNKGNFPGRFSGRQFSNSRSEMNVSTLELGDSALYLCASSSVGLSKNIQYFGAGTRLSVL.

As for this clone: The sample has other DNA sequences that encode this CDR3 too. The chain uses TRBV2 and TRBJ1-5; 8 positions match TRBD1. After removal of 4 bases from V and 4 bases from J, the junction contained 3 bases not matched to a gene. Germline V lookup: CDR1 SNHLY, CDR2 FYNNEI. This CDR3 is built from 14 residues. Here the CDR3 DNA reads TGTGCCAGCAGTGGTACAGGGGGAAATCAGCCCCAGCATTTT. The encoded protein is CASSGTGGNQPQHF.

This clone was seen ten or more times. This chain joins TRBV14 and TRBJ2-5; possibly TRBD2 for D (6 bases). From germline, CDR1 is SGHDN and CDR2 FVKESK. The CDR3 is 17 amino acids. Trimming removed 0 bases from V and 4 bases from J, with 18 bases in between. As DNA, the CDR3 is TGTGCCAGCAGCCAAGAGGGACTCGGTCCGCAGGGAGAGACCCAGTACTTC. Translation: CASSQEGLGPQGETQYF.

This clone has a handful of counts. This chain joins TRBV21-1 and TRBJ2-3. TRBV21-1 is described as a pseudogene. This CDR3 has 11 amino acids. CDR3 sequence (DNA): TGTGCCAGCAGCAGGGAAGATACGCAGTATTTT. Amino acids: CASSREDTQYF.

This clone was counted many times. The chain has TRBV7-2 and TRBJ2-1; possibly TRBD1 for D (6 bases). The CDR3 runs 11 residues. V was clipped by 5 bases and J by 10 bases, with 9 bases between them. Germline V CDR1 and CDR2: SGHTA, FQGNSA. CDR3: CASSPGQEQFF. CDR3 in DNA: TGTGCCAGCAGCCCTGGACAGGAGCAGTTCTTC.

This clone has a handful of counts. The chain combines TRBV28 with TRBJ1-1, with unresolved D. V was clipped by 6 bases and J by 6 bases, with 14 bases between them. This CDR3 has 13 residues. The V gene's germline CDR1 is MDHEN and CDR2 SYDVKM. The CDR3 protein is CASRRLDRPEAFF. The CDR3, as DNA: TGTGCCAGCAGACGACTAGACCGTCCTGAAGCTTTCTTT.

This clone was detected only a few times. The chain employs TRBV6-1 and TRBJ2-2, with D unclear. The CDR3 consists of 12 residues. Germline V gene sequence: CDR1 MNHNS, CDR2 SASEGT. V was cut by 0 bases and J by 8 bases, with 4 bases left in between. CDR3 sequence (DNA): TGTGCCAGCAGTGAAGCCCATGGGGAGCTGTTTTTT. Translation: CASSEAHGELFF.

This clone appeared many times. CDR3 coding DNA: TGTGCCAGCAGTAAGTTGTTCGACTTTAGCACAGATACGCAGTATTTT. Translation gives CASSKLFDFSTDTQYF. The V gene is TRBV7-9, the J gene TRBJ2-3; no clear D. CDR1 is SEHNR and CDR2 is FQNEAQ in the germline V gene (reference sequence). V lost 6 bases to trimming and J lost 0 bases, with 16 bases between them. The CDR3 is 16 amino acids.

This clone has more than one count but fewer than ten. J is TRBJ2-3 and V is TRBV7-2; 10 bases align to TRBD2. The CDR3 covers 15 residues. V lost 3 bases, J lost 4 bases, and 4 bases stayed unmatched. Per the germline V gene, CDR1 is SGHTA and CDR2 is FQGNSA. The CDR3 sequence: CASSFSGGAADTQYF. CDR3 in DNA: TGTGCCAGCAGCTTCAGCGGGGGGGCCGCAGATACGCAGTATTTT.

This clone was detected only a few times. The CDR3 loop reads CAWIRGGITDTQYF. In nucleotides, the CDR3 is TGTGCCTGGATCAGGGGGGGGATCACAGATACGCAGTATTTT. The V gene is TRBV30, the J gene TRBJ2-3; TRBD1 or TRBD2 may be the D gene (7 bases each). The CDR3 runs 14 residues. Deletions cut 4 bases from V and 2 bases from J, with 13 bases between. Germline lookup yields CDR1 GTSNPN and CDR2 SVGIG (reference sequence).

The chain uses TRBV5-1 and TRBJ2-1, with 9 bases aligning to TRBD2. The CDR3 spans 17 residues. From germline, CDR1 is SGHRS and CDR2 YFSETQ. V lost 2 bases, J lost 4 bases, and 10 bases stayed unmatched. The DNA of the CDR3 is TGCGCCAGCAGCTTTGCCACTGGCGGGGGGGCTTACAATGAGCAGTTCTTC. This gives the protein CASSFATGGGAYNEQFF.